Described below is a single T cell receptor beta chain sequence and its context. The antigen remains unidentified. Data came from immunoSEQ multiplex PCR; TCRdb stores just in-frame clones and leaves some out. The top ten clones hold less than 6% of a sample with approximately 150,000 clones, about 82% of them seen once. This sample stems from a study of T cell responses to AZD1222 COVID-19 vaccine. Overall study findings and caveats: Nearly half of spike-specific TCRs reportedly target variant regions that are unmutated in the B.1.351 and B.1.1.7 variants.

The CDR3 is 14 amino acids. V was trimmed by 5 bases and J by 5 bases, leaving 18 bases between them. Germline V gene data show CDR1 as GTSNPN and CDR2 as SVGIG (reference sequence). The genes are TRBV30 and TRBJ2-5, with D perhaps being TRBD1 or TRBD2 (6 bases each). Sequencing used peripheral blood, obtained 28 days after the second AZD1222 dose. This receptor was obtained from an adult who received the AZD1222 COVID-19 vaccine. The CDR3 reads CAWGDTGERETQYF. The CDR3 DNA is TGTGCCTGGGGGGACACGGGGGAACGGGAGACCCAGTACTTC.